This T cell receptor (beta chain) was sequenced during a study of blood T cell repertoires in COVID-19. Whole-study context: T cells, B-cell-depleted T cells, or PBMCs provided the cDNA or gDNA that served as material.

Original processing notes: Cell counts per sample came from amplifying reference gene primers. Measured with immunoSEQ multiplex PCR; TCRdb has only the in-frame clones, and not every one. D and trimming come from the DNA, and the V and J calls and clone size come from that table. The sample shows roughly 100,000 clones, about three quarters of them seen only once. The CDR3 is made up of 16 amino acids. Germline assignment: CDR1 MDHEN and CDR2 SYDVKM. With 5 bases clipped from V and 6 bases from J, the junction kept 13 bases outside the gene matches. A Seattle source enrolled patients during active infection and followed them longitudinally.

V usage is TRBV28 and J usage is TRBJ2-1; 7 bases agree with TRBD1. The sequencing input was peripheral blood. The receptor was derived from a man aged 80 or over with COVID-19, enrolled during active disease. The CDR3 sequence is CASSTQDRVVGNEQFF. In DNA, the CDR3 is TGTGCCAGCAGTACCCAAGACAGGGTGGTCGGCAATGAGCAGTTCTTC. Full variable domain (rest looked up from reference TRBV28 and TRBJ2-1): DVKVTQSSRYLVKRTGEKVFLECVQDMDHENMFWYRQDPGLGLRLIYFSYDVKMKEKGDIPEGYSVSREKKERFSLILESASTNQTSMYLCASSTQDRVVGNEQFFGPGTRLTVL.